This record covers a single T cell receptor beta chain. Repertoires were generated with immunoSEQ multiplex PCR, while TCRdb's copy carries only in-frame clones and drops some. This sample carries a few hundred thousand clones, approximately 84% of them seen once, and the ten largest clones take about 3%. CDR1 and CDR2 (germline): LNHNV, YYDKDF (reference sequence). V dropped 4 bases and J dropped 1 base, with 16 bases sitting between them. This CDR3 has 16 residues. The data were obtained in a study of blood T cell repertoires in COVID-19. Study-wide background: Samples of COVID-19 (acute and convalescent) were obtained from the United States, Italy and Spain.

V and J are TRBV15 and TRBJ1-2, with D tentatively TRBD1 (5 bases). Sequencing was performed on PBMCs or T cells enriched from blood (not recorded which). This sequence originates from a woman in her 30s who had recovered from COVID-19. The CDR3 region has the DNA TGTGCCACCAGCAATGGGGGGATTGGGCTTAACTATGGCTACACCTTC. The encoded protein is CATSNGGIGLNYGYTF. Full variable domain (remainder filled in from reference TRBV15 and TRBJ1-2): DAMVIQNPRYQVTQFGKPVTLSCSQTLNHNVMYWYQQKSSQAPKLLFHYYDKDFNNEADTPDNFQSRRPNTSFCFLDIRSPGLGDTAMYLCATSNGGIGLNYGYTFGSGTRLTVV.